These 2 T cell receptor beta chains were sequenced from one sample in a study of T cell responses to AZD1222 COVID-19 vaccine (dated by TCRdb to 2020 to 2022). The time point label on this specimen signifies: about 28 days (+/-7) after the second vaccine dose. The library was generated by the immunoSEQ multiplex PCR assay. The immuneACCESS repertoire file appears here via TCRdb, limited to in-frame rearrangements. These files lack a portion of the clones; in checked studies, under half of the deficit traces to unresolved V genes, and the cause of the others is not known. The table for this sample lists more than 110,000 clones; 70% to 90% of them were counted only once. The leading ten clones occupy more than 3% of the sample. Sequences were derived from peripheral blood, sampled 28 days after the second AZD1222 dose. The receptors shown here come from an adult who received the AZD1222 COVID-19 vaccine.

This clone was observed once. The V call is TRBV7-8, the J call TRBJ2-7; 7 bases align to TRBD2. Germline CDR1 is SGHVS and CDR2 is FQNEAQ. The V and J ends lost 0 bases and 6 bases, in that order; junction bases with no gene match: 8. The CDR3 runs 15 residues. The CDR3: CASSLAPLPGGEQYF. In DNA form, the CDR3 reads TGTGCCAGCAGCTTAGCCCCCCTCCCGGGAGGCGAGCAGTACTTC.

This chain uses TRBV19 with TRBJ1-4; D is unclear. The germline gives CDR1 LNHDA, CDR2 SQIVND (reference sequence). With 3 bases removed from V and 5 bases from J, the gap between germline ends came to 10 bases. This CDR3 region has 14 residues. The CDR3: CASSMRTINEKLFF. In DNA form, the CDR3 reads TGTGCCAGTAGTATGCGGACGATAAATGAAAAACTGTTTTTT.